This TCR beta chain was identified during a study of cytomegalovirus exposure and HLA in healthy donors. Findings and limits, study-wide: Later, TCR association rates were found to vary by HLA locus, highest for DRB1 and lowest for HLA-C. In a later analysis, at a false discovery rate of 0.05, 15,000 to 20,000 TCR beta sequences were associated with HLA alleles.

Whereas donors were nominally healthy upon sampling, unrecorded immune exposures were probable. Both 60 Vbeta primers and 13 Jbeta primers went into the PCR. Assay: immunoSEQ multiplex PCR; the TCRdb copy retains only in-frame clones and omits some. The table lists about 190,000 clones, 65% to 85% of them singletons, with 2.4% in the top ten. This clone appeared a single time. The antigen is not known. V lost 0 bases and J lost 6; bases outside the gene matches: 8. The length of the CDR3 is 15 residues. Germline CDR1 SGHRS, CDR2 YFSETQ. The chain recombines TRBV5-1 with TRBJ2-7, with 8 bases aligning to TRBD1. The TCR sequence derives from a male donor in good health and CMV-seronegative. Sequenced sample: PBMCs. CDR3 nucleotides: TGCGCCAGCAGCTTGGCCCTTGACAGGGGAGGCGAGCAGTACTTC. Translated: CASSLALDRGGEQYF.